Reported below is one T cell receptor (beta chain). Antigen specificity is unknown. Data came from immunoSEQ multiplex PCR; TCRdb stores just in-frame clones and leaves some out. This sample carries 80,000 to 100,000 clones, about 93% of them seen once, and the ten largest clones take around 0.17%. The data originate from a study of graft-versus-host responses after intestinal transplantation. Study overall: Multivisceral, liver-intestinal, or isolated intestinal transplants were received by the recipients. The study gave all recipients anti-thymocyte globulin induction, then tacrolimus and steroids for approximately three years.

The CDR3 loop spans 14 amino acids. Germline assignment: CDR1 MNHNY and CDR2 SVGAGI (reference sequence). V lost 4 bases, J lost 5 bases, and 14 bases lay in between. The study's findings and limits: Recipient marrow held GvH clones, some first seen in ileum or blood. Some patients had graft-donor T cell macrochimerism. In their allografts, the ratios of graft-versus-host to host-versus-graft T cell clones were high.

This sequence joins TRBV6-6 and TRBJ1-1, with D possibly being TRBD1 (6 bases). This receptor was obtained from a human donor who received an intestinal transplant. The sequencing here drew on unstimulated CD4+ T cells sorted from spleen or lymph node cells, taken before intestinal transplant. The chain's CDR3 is CASSSLTGSTEAFF. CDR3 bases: TGTGCCAGCAGTTCCCTGACAGGTTCAACTGAAGCTTTCTTT.